This entry lists 5 T cell receptor beta chains sequenced from one sample in a study of T cell repertoires in cytomegalovirus infection. These receptors' antigens are unknown. TCRdb re-derived calls from the reads in MiXCR, one entry per CDR3 protein. The sample holds more than 55,000 distinct CDR3 sequences, approximately 20% seen once. The material was CD8+ T cells from cultured PBMCs, obtained from culture after CMV antigen stimulation. These receptors originate from a human donor in good health (CMV status not recorded). Some clones in this sample may be carry-over from other donors' samples.

The CDR3 nucleotides read TGCGCCAGCAGTGCCAGGGTTGCCGGCAATGAGCAGTTCTTC. As protein: CASSARVAGNEQFF. This chain links TRBV10-2 with TRBJ2-1, with D possibly matching TRBD1 (5 bases). V was cut by 4 bases and J by 6 bases, with 13 bases left in between. The CDR3 spans 14 residues. Germline values: CDR1 WSHSY, CDR2 SAAADI.

The sample holds a few counts of this clonotype. The rearrangement joins TRBV7-9 to TRBJ2-2, with 9 bases matching TRBD1. The CDR3 is made up of 18 amino acids. Germline assignment: CDR1 SEHNR and CDR2 FQNEAQ (reference sequence). V shed 4 bases, J shed 1 base, and the junction held 10 bases outside the gene matches. Here the CDR3 DNA reads TGTGCCAGCAGCTCTAGACAGGGGGTAGAAGTGAACACCGGGGAGCTGTTTTTT. Its translation is CASSSRQGVEVNTGELFF.

This rearrangement joins TRBV7-2 to TRBJ2-1, with 7 bases that match TRBD2. The CDR3 runs to 15 residues. After removal of 1 base from V and 3 bases from J, the junction contained 3 bases not matched to a gene. Per the germline V gene, CDR1 is SGHTA and CDR2 is FQGNSA. The CDR3 spells CASSLGLADYNEQFF. For the CDR3, the DNA is TGTGCCAGCAGCTTAGGGCTAGCGGACTACAATGAGCAGTTCTTC.

The chain combines TRBV12-3 or TRBV12-4 with TRBJ1-6; 8 bases are shared with TRBD1. The CDR3 covers 14 residues. V lost 5 bases to trimming and J lost 11 bases; unmatched junction nucleotides: 8. CDR3 bases: TGTGCCAGCAGTCTCAGACAGGGGCACGCACCCCTCCACTTT. It is translated as CASSLRQGHAPLHF.

The chain recombines TRBV9 with TRBJ1-2; D not certain. With 4 bases removed from V and 8 bases from J, the gap between germline ends came to 15 bases. The CDR3 loop spans 13 amino acids. Germline assignment: CDR1 SGDLS and CDR2 YYNGEE. DNA of the CDR3: TGTGCCAGCAGCCCCCGGCCAAAGGAGGGCTACACCTTC. It is translated as CASSPRPKEGYTF.